The present T cell receptor (beta chain) was sequenced within a study of cytomegalovirus exposure and HLA in healthy donors. The CDR3 is made up of 14 amino acids. Unmatched junction bases numbered 3, after V lost 6 bases and J lost 1 base. Per the germline V gene, CDR1 is MNHNY and CDR2 is SVGAGI (reference sequence). This donor's CMV serostatus is unrecorded. In the PCR, 60 Vbeta and 13 Jbeta primers were used. TCRdb keeps only in-frame clones here, not all; method: immunoSEQ multiplex PCR. Of 200,000 to 250,000 clones in the sample, about 85% were seen once. There are a few counts of this clone. J is TRBJ2-7 and V is TRBV6-6; 10 bases line up with TRBD2. The sample taken for sequencing was PBMCs. This TCR derives from a human donor in good health. The CDR3 DNA reads as TGTGCCAGCAGGAGCGGGAGGGCTTCCTACGAGCAGTACTTC. Its translation: CASRSGRASYEQYF.